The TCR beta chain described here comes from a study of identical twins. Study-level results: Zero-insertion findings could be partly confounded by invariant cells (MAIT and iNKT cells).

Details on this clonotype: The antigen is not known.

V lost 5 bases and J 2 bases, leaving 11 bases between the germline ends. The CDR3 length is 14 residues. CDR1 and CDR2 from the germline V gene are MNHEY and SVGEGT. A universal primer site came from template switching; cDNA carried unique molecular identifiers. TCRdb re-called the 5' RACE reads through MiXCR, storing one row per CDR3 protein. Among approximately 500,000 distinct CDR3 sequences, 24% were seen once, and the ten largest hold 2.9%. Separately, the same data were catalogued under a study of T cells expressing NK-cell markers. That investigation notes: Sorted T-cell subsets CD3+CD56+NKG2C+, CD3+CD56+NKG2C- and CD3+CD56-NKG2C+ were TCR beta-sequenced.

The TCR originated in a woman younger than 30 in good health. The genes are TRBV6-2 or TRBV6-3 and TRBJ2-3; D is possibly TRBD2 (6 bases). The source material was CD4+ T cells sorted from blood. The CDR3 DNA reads TGTGCCAGCAGTCCCCGGGACTCCACAGATACGCAGTATTTT. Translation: CASSPRDSTDTQYF.